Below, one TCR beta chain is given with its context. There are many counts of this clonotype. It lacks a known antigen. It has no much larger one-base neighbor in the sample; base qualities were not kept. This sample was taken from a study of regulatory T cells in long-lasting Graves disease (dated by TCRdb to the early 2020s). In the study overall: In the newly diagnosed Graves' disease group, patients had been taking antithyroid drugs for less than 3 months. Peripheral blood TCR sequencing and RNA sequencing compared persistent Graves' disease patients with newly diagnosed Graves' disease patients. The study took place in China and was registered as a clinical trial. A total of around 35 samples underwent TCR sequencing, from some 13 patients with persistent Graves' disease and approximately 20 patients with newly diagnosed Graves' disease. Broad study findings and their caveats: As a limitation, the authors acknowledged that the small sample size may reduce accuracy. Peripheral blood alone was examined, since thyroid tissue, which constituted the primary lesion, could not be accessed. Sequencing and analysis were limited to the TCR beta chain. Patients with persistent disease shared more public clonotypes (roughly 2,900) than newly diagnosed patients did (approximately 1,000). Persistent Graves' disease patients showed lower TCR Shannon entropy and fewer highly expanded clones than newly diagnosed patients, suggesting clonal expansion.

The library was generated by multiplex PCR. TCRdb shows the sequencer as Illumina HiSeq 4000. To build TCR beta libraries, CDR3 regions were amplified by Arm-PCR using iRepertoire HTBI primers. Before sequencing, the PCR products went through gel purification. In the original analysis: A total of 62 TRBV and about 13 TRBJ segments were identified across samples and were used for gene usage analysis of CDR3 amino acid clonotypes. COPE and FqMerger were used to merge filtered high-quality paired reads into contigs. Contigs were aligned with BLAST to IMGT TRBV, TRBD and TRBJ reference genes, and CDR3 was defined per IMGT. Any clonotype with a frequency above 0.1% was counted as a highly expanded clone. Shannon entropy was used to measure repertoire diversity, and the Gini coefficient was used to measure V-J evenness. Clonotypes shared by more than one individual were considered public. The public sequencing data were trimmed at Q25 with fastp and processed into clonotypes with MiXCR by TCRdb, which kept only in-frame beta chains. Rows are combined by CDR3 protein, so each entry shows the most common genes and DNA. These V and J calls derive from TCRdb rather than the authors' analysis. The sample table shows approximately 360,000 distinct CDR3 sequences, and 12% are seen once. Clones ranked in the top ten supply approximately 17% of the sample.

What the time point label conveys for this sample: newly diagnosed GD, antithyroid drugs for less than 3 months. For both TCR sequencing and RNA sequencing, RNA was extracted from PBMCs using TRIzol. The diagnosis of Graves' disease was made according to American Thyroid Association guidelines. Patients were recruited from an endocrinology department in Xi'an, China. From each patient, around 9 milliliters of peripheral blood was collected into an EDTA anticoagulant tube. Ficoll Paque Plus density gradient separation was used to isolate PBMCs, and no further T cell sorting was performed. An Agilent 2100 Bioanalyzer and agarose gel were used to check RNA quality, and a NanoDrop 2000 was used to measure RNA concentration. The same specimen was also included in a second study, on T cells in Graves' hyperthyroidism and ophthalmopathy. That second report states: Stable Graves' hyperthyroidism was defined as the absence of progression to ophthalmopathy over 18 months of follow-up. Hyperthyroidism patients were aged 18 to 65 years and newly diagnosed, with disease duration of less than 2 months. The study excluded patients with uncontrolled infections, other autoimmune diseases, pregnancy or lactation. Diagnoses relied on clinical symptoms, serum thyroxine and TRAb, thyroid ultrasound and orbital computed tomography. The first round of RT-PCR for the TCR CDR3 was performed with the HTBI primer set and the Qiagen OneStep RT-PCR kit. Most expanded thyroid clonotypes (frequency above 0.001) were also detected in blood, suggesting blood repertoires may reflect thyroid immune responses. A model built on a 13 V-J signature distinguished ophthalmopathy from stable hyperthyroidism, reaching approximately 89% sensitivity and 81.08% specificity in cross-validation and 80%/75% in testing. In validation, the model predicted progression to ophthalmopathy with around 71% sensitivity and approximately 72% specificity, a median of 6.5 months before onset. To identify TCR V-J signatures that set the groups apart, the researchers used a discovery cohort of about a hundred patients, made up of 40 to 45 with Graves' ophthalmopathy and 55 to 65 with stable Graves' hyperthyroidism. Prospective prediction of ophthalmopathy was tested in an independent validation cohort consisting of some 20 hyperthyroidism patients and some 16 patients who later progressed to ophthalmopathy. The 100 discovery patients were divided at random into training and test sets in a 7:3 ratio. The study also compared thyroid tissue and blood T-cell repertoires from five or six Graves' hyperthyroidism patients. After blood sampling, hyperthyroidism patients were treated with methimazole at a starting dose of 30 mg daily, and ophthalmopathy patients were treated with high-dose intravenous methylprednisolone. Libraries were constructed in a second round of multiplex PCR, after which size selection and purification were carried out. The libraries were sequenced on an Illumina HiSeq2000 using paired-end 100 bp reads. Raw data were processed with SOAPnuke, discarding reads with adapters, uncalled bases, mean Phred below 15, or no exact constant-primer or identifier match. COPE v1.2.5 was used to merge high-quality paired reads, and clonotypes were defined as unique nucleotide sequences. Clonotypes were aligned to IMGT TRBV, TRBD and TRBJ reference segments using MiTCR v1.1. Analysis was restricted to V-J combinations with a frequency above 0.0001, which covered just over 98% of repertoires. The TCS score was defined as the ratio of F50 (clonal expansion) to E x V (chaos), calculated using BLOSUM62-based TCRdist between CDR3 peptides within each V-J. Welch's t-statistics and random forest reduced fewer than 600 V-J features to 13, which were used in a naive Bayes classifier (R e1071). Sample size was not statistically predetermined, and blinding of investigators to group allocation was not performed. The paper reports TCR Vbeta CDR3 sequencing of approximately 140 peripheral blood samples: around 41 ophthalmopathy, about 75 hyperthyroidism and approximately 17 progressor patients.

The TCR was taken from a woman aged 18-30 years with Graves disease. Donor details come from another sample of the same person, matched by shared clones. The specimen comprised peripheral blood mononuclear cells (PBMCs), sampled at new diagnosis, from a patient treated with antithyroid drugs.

The CDR3: CASSQGFGLAGLSSYEQYF. The DNA sequence is as follows: TGTGCCAGCAGCCAAGGCTTCGGACTAGCGGGGTTGAGCTCCTACGAGCAGTACTTC. The receptor chain draws on TRBV3-1 and TRBJ2-7; 12 nucleotides in the junction match TRBD2. Based on the germline V gene (reference sequence), the CDR1 and CDR2 sequences are LGHDT and YNNKEL. Measured from the cysteine to the phenylalanine, the CDR3 is 19 residues long. Just the 57-base CDR3 DNA is kept, in frame starting at base 1. Germline trimming amounts to 1 base on V and 0 bases on J, with 10 as the count of junction bases outside the gene matches.